The entry that follows covers one T cell receptor beta chain sequence. Its antigen remains unknown. V was trimmed by 3 bases and J by 3 bases, leaving 6 bases between them. Germline V lookup: CDR1 SGDLS, CDR2 YYNGEE. CDR3 size: 12 residues. The data are from a study of OX40 agonist ivuxolimab in advanced cancers. For the study at large: Every 2 weeks, patients received ivuxolimab intravenously, dosed at 0.01 to 10 mg/kg. Study-level results: Clonal expansion from baseline to week 6 occurred in both CD4+ and CD8+ T cells.

The data were produced by immunoSEQ multiplex PCR, yet TCRdb's version contains in-frame clones alone and is incomplete. The table has about 82,000 clones, around 90% seen once. The investigators sampled blood at baseline, at cycle 4 day 1, and at cycle 7 day 1. The sample consisted of CD4+ or CD8+ T cells sorted from blood, taken in a trial of the OX40 agonist ivuxolimab. The TCR comes from an adult with an advanced solid tumor such as melanoma, head and neck, liver or kidney cancer. The chain combines TRBV9 with TRBJ2-5, with D unresolved. CDR3 sequence reads: CASSAQEETQYF. The CDR3 DNA reads as TGTGCCAGCAGCGCCCAAGAAGAGACCCAGTACTTC.